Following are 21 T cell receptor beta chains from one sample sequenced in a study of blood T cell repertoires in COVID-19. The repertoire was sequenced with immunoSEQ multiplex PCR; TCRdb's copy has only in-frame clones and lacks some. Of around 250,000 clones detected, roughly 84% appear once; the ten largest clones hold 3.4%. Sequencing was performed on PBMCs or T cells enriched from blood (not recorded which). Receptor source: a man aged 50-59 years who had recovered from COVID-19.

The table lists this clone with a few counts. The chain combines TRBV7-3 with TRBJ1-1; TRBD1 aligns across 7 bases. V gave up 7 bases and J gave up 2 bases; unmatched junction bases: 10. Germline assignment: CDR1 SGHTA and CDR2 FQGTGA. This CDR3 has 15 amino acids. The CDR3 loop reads CASKGAGRVNTEAFF. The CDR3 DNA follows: TGTGCCAGCAAGGGGGCAGGAAGAGTAAACACTGAAGCTTTCTTT.

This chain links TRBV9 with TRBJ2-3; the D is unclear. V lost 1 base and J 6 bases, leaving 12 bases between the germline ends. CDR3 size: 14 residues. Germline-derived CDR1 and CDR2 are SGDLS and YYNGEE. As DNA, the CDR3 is TGTGCCAGCAGCGTATCATCTACTTGGGATACGCAGTATTTT. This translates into CASSVSSTWDTQYF.

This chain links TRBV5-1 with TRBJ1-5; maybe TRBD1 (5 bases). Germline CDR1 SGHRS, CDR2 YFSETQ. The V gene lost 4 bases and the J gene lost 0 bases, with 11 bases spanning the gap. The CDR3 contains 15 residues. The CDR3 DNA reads TGCGCCAGCAGCCAGGGAGGGGTTAGCAATCAGCCCCAGCATTTT. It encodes CASSQGGVSNQPQHF. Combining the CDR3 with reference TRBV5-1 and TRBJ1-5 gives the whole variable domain KAGVTQTPRYLIKTRGQQVTLSCSPISGHRSVSWYQQTPGQGLQFLFEYFSETQRNKGNFPGRFSGRQFSNSRSEMNVSTLELGDSALYLCASSQGGVSNQPQHFGDGTRLSIL.

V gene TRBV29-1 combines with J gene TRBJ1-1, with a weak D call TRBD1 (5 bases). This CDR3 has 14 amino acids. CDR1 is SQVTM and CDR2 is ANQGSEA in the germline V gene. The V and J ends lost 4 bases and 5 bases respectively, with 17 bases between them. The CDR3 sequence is CSVVAGRRNTEAFF. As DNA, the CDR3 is TGCAGCGTTGTGGCAGGGAGGAGGAATACTGAAGCTTTCTTT.

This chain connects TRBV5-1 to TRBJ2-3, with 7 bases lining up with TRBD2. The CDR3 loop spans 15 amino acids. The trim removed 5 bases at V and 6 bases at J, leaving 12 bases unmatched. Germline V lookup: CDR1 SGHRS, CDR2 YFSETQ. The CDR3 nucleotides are TGCGCCAGCAGTCCCGAGGCAGGGAGGGGTGATACGCAGTATTTT. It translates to CASSPEAGRGDTQYF.

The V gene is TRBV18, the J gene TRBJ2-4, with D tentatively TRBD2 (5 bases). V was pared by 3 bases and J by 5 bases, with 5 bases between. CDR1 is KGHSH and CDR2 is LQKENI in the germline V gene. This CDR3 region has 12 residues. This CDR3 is CASSPGENIQYF. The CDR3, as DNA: TGTGCCAGCTCACCCGGGGAAAACATTCAGTACTTC.

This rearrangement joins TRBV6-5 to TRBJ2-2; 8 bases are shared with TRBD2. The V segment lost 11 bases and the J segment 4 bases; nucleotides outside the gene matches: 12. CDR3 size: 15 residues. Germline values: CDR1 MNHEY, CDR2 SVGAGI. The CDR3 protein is CASQSAGVGTGELFF. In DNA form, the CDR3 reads TGTGCCTCCCAGTCAGCGGGGGTCGGCACCGGGGAGCTGTTTTTT.

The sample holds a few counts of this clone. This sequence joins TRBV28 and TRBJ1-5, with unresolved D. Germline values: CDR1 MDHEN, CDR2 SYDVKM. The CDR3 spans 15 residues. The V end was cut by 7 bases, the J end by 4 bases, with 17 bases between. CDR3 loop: CASIVRLSPNQPQHF. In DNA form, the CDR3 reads TGTGCCAGCATCGTGAGACTTTCTCCTAATCAGCCCCAGCATTTT.

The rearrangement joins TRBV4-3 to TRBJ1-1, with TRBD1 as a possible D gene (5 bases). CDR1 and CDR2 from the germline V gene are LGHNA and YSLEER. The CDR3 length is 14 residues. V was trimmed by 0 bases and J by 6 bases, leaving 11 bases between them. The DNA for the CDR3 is TGCGCCAGCAGCCAAGATACGCAGGGCCCTGAAGCTTTCTTT. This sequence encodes CASSQDTQGPEAFF.

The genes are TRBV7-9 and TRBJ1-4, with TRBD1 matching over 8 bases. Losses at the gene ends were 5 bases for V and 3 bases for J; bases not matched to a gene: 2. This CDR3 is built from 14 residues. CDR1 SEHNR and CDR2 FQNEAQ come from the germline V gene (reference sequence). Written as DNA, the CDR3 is TGTGCCAGCAGCCCACAGGGGGCTAATGAAAAACTGTTTTTT. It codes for CASSPQGANEKLFF.

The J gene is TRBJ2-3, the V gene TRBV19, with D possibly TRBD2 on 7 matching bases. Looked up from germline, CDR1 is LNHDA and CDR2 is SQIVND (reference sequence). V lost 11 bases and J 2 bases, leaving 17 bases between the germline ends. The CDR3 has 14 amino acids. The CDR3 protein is CASWGGHITDTQYF. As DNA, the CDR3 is TGTGCCTCCTGGGGGGGACACATCACAGATACGCAGTATTTT.

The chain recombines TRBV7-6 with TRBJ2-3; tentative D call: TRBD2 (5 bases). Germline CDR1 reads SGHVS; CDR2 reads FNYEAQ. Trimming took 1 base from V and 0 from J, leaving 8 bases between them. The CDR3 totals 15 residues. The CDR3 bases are TGTGCCAGCAGCTTAGGAGGGTACAGCACAGATACGCAGTATTTT. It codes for CASSLGGYSTDTQYF.

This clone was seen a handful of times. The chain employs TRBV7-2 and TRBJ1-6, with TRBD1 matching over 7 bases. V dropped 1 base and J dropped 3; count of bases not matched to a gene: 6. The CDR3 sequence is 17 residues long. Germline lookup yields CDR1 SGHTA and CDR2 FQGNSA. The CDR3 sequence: CASSLGRGRNYNSPLHF. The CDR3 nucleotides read TGTGCCAGCAGCTTAGGAAGGGGGCGGAACTATAATTCACCCCTCCACTTT.

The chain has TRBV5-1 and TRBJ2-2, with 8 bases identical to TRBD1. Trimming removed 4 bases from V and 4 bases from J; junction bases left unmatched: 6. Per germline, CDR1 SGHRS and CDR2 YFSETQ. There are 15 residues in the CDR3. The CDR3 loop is CASSPTQGATGELFF. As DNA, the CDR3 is TGCGCCAGCAGCCCCACGCAGGGGGCCACCGGGGAGCTGTTTTTT.

DNA of the CDR3: TGTGCCAGCTCACCACCTGGGGGGGGCCAGCCCCAGCATTTT. Amino acids: CASSPPGGGQPQHF. The V call is TRBV18, the J call TRBJ1-5, with a possible D match to TRBD1 (6 bases). Trimming shortened V by 0 bases and J by 7 bases, and 10 bases separated the two germline ends. CDR3 length: 14 residues. Per germline, CDR1 KGHSH and CDR2 LQKENI.

The CDR3 bases are TGTGCCAGCAGTCCATACCGGGGTTCACCCCTCCACTTT. As protein: CASSPYRGSPLHF. J is TRBJ1-6 and V is TRBV27, with D unclear. The germline V gene encodes CDR1 MNHEY and CDR2 SMNVEV (reference sequence). Trimming left V 5 bases short and J 9 bases short, with 11 bases between. CDR3 length: 13 residues.

The CDR3 DNA reads TGCGCCAGCAGCTTGGTTCTCTCCGGGGCCGGGGAGCTGTTTTTT. As protein: CASSLVLSGAGELFF. The chain carries TRBV5-1 and TRBJ2-2, with D tentatively TRBD2 (5 bases). CDR1 SGHRS and CDR2 YFSETQ come from the germline V gene. Trimming pared 0 bases from V and 6 bases from J, leaving 12 bases between. The CDR3 runs to 15 residues.

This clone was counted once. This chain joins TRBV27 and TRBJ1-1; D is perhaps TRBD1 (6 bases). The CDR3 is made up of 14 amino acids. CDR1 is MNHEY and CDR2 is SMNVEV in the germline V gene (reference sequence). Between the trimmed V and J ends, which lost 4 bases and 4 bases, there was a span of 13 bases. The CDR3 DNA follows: TGTGCCAGCAGTTCCAGGGGAGGGAGCACTGAAGCTTTCTTT. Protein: CASSSRGGSTEAFF.

CDR3 in DNA: TGTGCCAGCAGCCCCCACGGGGGGGAGACCCAGTACTTC. It codes for CASSPHGGETQYF. The chain recombines TRBV3-1 (or the pseudogene TRBV3-2) with TRBJ2-5; TRBD2 matches 7 bases. Germline CDR1 LGHDT, CDR2 YNNKEL (reference sequence). The CDR3 totals 13 residues. The trim removed 4 bases at V and 5 bases at J, leaving 4 bases unmatched.

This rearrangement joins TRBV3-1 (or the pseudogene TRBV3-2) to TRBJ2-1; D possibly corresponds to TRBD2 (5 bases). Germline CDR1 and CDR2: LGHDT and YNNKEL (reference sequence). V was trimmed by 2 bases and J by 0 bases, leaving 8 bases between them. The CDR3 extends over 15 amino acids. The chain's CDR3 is CASSQQAVSYNEQFF. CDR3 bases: TGTGCCAGCAGCCAACAAGCGGTCTCCTACAATGAGCAGTTCTTC.

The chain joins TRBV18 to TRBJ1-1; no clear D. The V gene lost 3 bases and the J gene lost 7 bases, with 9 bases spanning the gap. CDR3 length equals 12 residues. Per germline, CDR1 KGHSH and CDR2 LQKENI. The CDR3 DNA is TGTGCCAGCTCACCCATGACATATGAAGCTTTCTTT. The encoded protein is CASSPMTYEAFF. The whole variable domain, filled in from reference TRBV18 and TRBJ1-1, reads NAGVMQNPRHLVRRRGQEARLRCSPMKGHSHVYWYRQLPEEGLKFMVYLQKENIIDESGMPKERFSAEFPKEGPSILRIQQVVRGDSAAYFCASSPMTYEAFFGQGTRLTVV.